What follows are 25 T cell receptor beta chains derived from one specimen sequenced in a study of regulatory and conventional T cells in RAG deficiency. Assay used: immunoSEQ multiplex PCR; TCRdb lists only in-frame clones, some missing. The sample holds 9,500 to 15,000 clones, approximately 93% seen once. Blood CD4+ CD25-high CD127-low regulatory T cells supplied the genomic DNA template. This same sample was also part of a study on regulatory T cells. That study adds: The primer mix had 52 TRBV and 13 TRBJ primers.

Sequencing used CD127- CD25+ CD4+ Tregs sorted from blood. The receptor set was obtained from a human donor in good health.

V is TRBV30 and J is TRBJ1-1; D is ambiguous. Trimming took off 1 base at V and 4 bases at J, with 13 bases between the two ends. CDR3 length equals 14 residues. From germline, CDR1 is GTSNPN and CDR2 SVGIG (reference sequence). The CDR3 is CAWSAPGLGTEAFF. The CDR3 region has the DNA TGTGCCTGGAGTGCGCCAGGATTGGGCACTGAAGCTTTCTTT.

This chain connects TRBV5-6 to TRBJ2-2; weak D call: TRBD1 (6 bases). This CDR3 is built from 15 residues. CDR1 is SGHDT, CDR2 YYEEEE, per germline. V lost 0 bases and J 4 bases, leaving 10 bases between the germline ends. CDR3 sequence: CASSLGGTLTGELFF. CDR3 DNA sequence: TGTGCCAGCAGCTTGGGGGGGACACTCACCGGGGAGCTGTTTTTT.

The rearrangement joins TRBV5-1 to TRBJ2-5; 16 nucleotides align to TRBD2. Per the germline V gene, CDR1 is SGHRS and CDR2 is YFSETQ. The CDR3 covers 19 residues. With V trimmed by 3 bases and J by 4 bases, 12 bases remained unmatched. The CDR3: CASSSGTSGGAGFGETQYF. The CDR3 bases are TGCGCCAGCAGCTCCGGGACTAGCGGGGGGGCCGGATTTGGAGAGACCCAGTACTTC.

The chain recombines TRBV5-1 with TRBJ2-7; 7 positions agree with TRBD2. The CDR3 covers 13 residues. After removal of 4 bases from V and 6 bases from J, the junction contained 7 bases not matched to a gene. The germline CDR1 and CDR2 sequences are SGHRS and YFSETQ. The CDR3 loop reads CASSTLASPEQYF. CDR3 DNA: TGCGCCAGCAGCACACTAGCGTCGCCCGAGCAGTACTTC.

This clone was picked up one time. The chain combines TRBV15 with TRBJ2-3; 10 bases align to TRBD2. The V gene's germline CDR1 is LNHNV and CDR2 YYDKDF (reference sequence). This CDR3 is 18 amino acids long. The V segment lost 2 bases and the J segment 6 bases; nucleotides outside the gene matches: 14. The chain's CDR3 is CATSRFRRGSGGADTQYF. The CDR3, as DNA: TGTGCCACCAGCAGATTCCGCCGGGGAAGCGGGGGGGCTGATACGCAGTATTTT.

The chain links TRBV2 to TRBJ2-7; possibly TRBD1 for D (5 bases). V shed 6 bases and J shed 3 bases, with 12 bases lying between them. The germline V gene has CDR1 SNHLY and CDR2 FYNNEI. The CDR3 consists of 13 residues. The CDR3 bases are TGTGCCAGCAGCATCGACAGAGACTACGAGCAGTACTTC. As protein: CASSIDRDYEQYF. The full variable domain, with the rest looked up from reference TRBV2 and TRBJ2-7, is EPEVTQTPSHQVTQMGQEVILRCVPISNHLYFYWYRQILGQKVEFLVSFYNNEISEKSEIFDDQFSVERPDGSNFTLKIRSTKLEDSAMYFCASSIDRDYEQYFGPGTRLTVT.

J is TRBJ1-5 and V is TRBV10-3; the D gene is possibly TRBD1 (6 bases). Germline CDR1 is ENHRY and CDR2 is SYGVKD. This CDR3 has 14 amino acids. The V end was cut by 4 bases, the J end by 4 bases, with 11 bases between. The DNA for the CDR3 is TGTGCCATCAGTGGGGGGCCGGGGAATCAGCCCCAGCATTTT. Translating it yields CAISGGPGNQPQHF.

This rearrangement joins TRBV6-6 to TRBJ1-2; the match to TRBD1 covers 7 bases. This CDR3 comprises 12 residues. The J segment lost 5 bases and the V segment lost 6 bases, leaving 3 bases of the junction unmatched. CDR1 and CDR2 (germline): MNHNY, SVGAGI (reference sequence). CDR3 in DNA: TGTGCCAGCAGACTACAGGGGTATGGCTACACCTTC. This translates into CASRLQGYGYTF.

For this clone: Compared with germline, one end of the junction differs, possibly owing to a read error. Other nucleotide sequences from this sample produce the same CDR3. The V gene is TRBV11-2, the J gene TRBJ1-6; D remains unclear. Germline assignment: CDR1 SGHAT and CDR2 FQNNGV. This CDR3 is 16 amino acids long. The DNA of the CDR3 is TGTGCCAGCAGGGTAACGGGGAGCTCCTATAATTCCCCCCTCCACTTT. Translating it yields CASRVTGSSYNSPLHF.

The chain links TRBV19 to TRBJ2-4, with 7 bases that match TRBD2. The CDR3 runs to 17 residues. Trimming at V came to 5 bases and at J to 0 bases, leaving 10 bases not matched to a gene. Per germline, CDR1 LNHDA and CDR2 SQIVND (reference sequence). Here the CDR3 reads CASSPPGGLLAKNIQYF. CDR3 DNA: TGTGCCAGTAGTCCGCCGGGGGGTCTCCTAGCCAAAAACATTCAGTACTTC.

CDR3 protein: CSARDGRGQFF. CDR3 in DNA: TGCAGTGCTAGAGATGGCCGGGGGCAGTTCTTC. The V call is TRBV20-1, the J call TRBJ2-1, with D perhaps TRBD2 (5 bases). V was trimmed by 0 bases and J by 12 bases, leaving 9 bases between them. Per the germline V gene, CDR1 is DFQATT and CDR2 is SNEGSKA (reference sequence). The CDR3 contains 11 residues.

The V and J genes are TRBV2 and TRBJ2-3; no firm D call. The CDR3 sequence is 15 residues long. Germline lookup yields CDR1 SNHLY and CDR2 FYNNEI. V lost 7 bases, J lost 1 base, and 15 bases lay in between. This chain's CDR3 is CASTLGPSGTDTQYF. The CDR3 DNA reads TGTGCCAGCACGCTAGGCCCCTCGGGCACAGATACGCAGTATTTT.

CDR3 amino acids: CASSVAVAGDEQYF. For the CDR3, the DNA is TGTGCCAGCAGCGTAGCCGTGGCAGGGGACGAGCAGTACTTC. The chain carries TRBV9 and TRBJ2-7; weak D call: TRBD1 (6 bases). The V gene's germline CDR1 is SGDLS and CDR2 YYNGEE. The ends were cut back, 0 bases at V and 5 bases at J, with 12 bases in the middle. The length of the CDR3 is 14 residues.

The gene calls are TRBV6-5 and TRBJ2-2; the match to TRBD1 covers 11 bases. The CDR3 sequence is 16 residues long. CDR1 and CDR2 (germline): MNHEY, SVGAGI. Trimming cost V 2 bases and J 3 bases; bases outside gene matches: 2. The CDR3 loop is CASSYRDRGYTGELFF. The CDR3 DNA sequence: TGTGCCAGCAGTTACCGGGACAGGGGGTACACCGGGGAGCTGTTTTTT.

V is TRBV2 and J is TRBJ1-3, with unresolved D. The CDR3 runs 15 residues. The V gene lost 6 bases and the J gene lost 2 bases, with 14 bases spanning the gap. Looked up from germline, CDR1 is SNHLY and CDR2 is FYNNEI. The CDR3: CASSLGLGPGNTIYF. As DNA, the CDR3 is TGTGCCAGCAGCCTCGGTCTGGGCCCTGGAAACACCATATATTTT.

The V and J genes are TRBV27 and TRBJ1-2; 10 bases map to TRBD1. Losses at the gene ends were 4 bases for V and 6 bases for J; bases not matched to a gene: 8. The germline V gene has CDR1 MNHEY and CDR2 SMNVEV (reference sequence). The CDR3 sequence is 15 residues long. The CDR3: CASSWRGQGGHGYTF. The CDR3 DNA sequence: TGTGCCAGCAGTTGGCGAGGACAGGGGGGGCATGGCTACACCTTC.

J is TRBJ2-7 and V is TRBV7-2, with 7 bases identical to TRBD1. Germline V CDR1 and CDR2: SGHTA, FQGNSA. V was pared by 4 bases and J by 1 base, with 13 bases of the junction left unmatched. This CDR3 contains 17 residues. CDR3 in amino acids: CASSSYSADRSSYEQYF. CDR3 in DNA: TGTGCCAGCAGCTCGTACTCGGCGGACAGGAGTTCCTACGAGCAGTACTTC.

The rearrangement joins TRBV5-1 to TRBJ2-1; D uncertain. Deletions cut 4 bases from V and 6 bases from J, with 8 bases between. Looked up from germline, CDR1 is SGHRS and CDR2 is YFSETQ. This CDR3 is 12 amino acids long. CDR3 bases: TGCGCCAGCAGCCCTCCGGGCAATGAGCAGTTCTTC. This codes for CASSPPGNEQFF.

The chain uses TRBV5-1 and TRBJ2-5; D perhaps matches TRBD1 (5 bases). The V end lost 0 bases, the J end lost 5 bases, and 14 bases lay between the germline ends. This CDR3 region has 15 residues. Germline V CDR1 and CDR2: SGHRS, YFSETQ. In DNA, the CDR3 is TGCGCCAGCAGCTTGGTATTCCGAAGACAGGAGACCCAGTACTTC. Encoded protein: CASSLVFRRQETQYF.

The V call is TRBV2, the J call TRBJ1-2; no reliable D call. This CDR3 is 14 amino acids long. V gave up 5 bases and J gave up 3 bases, with 13 bases separating them. Germline CDR1 and CDR2: SNHLY and FYNNEI. The CDR3 spells CASSRGGEYYGYTF. CDR3 DNA: TGTGCCAGCAGTAGAGGCGGGGAATACTATGGCTACACCTTC.

This clone was recorded only once. The gene calls are TRBV30 and TRBJ1-2, with 9 bases that match TRBD1. The V gene's germline CDR1 is GTSNPN and CDR2 SVGIG (reference sequence). This CDR3 has 13 residues. With V trimmed by 5 bases and J by 8 bases, 9 bases remained unmatched. As DNA, the CDR3 is TGTGCCTGGTCTCGGGACAGGGCGTCGGGCTACACCTTC. It translates to CAWSRDRASGYTF.

J is TRBJ2-6 and V is TRBV5-1; 11 bases are shared with TRBD1. With 2 bases clipped from V and 2 bases from J, the junction kept 12 bases outside the gene matches. Germline V CDR1 and CDR2: SGHRS, YFSETQ. The CDR3 has 20 residues. This chain's CDR3 is CASSFGAPGQGAAGANVLTF. The CDR3 DNA is TGCGCCAGCAGCTTCGGGGCCCCTGGACAGGGGGCTGCTGGGGCCAACGTCCTGACTTTC.

The rearrangement uses TRBV6-5 and TRBJ2-6; possible D gene TRBD1, 6 bases. V lost 4 bases and J 1 base, leaving 11 bases between the germline ends. Germline CDR1 MNHEY, CDR2 SVGAGI. The CDR3 covers 16 residues. The chain's CDR3 is CASSFWGQSGANVLTF. In nucleotides, the CDR3 is TGTGCCAGCAGTTTTTGGGGGCAATCTGGGGCCAACGTCCTGACTTTC.

This sequence joins TRBV19 and TRBJ1-2, with D possibly matching TRBD1 (6 bases). The V gene's germline CDR1 is LNHDA and CDR2 SQIVND (reference sequence). Trimming removed 5 bases at V and 5 bases at J, with 12 bases between. This CDR3 comprises 13 residues. CDR3 sequence: CASSRTERYGYTF. The DNA of the CDR3 is TGTGCCAGTAGTCGGACAGAGAGGTATGGCTACACCTTC.

This chain links TRBV10-2 with TRBJ2-7; TRBD1 aligns across 10 bases. The J segment lost 0 bases and the V segment lost 3 bases, leaving 2 bases of the junction unmatched. In germline, CDR1 is WSHSY, CDR2 SAAADI. CDR3 size: 15 residues. CDR3 nucleotide sequence: TGCGCCAGCAGTGAACGGACAGGGGGCTCCTACGAGCAGTACTTC. Its translation is CASSERTGGSYEQYF.